This T cell receptor beta chain was profiled in a study of graft-versus-host responses after intestinal transplantation. As for the study in general: Recipients across the board were started on anti-thymocyte globulin induction, then kept on tacrolimus and steroids for around three years.

The V gene's germline CDR1 is MDHEN and CDR2 SYDVKM. Unmatched junction bases numbered 8, after V lost 2 bases and J lost 5 bases. The length of the CDR3 is 15 residues. This table comes from immunoSEQ multiplex PCR, and its TCRdb copy is limited to in-frame clones, with some not included. The sample has some 120,000 clones, around nine tenths seen once. As regards this clone: Its matching antigen is unknown.

The sequencing here drew on unstimulated CD4+ T cells sorted from spleen or lymph node cells, taken before intestinal transplant. The chain joins TRBV28 to TRBJ2-7, with 8 bases that match TRBD2. The clonotype comes from a human donor who received an intestinal transplant. The CDR3 sequence is CASSLGGRSINEQYF. In DNA form, the CDR3 reads TGTGCCAGCAGTTTAGGCGGGAGGAGTATCAACGAGCAGTACTTC. The entire variable domain, with the rest obtained from reference TRBV28 and TRBJ2-7, is as follows: DVKVTQSSRYLVKRTGEKVFLECVQDMDHENMFWYRQDPGLGLRLIYFSYDVKMKEKGDIPEGYSVSREKKERFSLILESASTNQTSMYLCASSLGGRSINEQYFGPGTRLTVT.